This TCR beta chain is from a study of PD-L1 blockade in urothelial cancer. Study-level information: Dosed intravenously at 1,200 mg every 3 weeks, atezolizumab was initiated by patients around 2014. Across blood samples, T cells had a median count of approximately 140,000.

The V and J ends lost 6 bases and 3 bases respectively, with 8 bases between them. The germline CDR1 and CDR2 sequences are DFQATT and SNEGSKA (reference sequence). The CDR3 runs to 11 residues. A note on this clone: Its antigen is still unknown.

Findings and caveats of the study: Better progression-free and overall survival followed lower pretreatment blood clonality.

This table comes from immunoSEQ multiplex PCR, and its TCRdb copy is limited to in-frame clones, with some not included. The table has about 38,000 clones, approximately 86% seen once; the top ten hold about 23%. The time point: peripheral blood 6 weeks after treatment start. The chain couples TRBV20-1 to TRBJ1-2, with D perhaps TRBD1 (6 bases). This clonotype originated in a man aged 60 to 69 with urothelial cancer. Sequencing used PBMCs, obtained around atezolizumab (anti-PD-L1) treatment. The CDR3 sequence is CSAPGDYGYTF. The CDR3 region has the DNA TGCAGTGCCCCAGGGGACTATGGCTACACCTTC.